Following are 9 T cell receptor beta chains from one sample sequenced in a study of shared clonotypes between healthy human individuals. Terminally differentiated effector memory CD45RA+ cells were left out of the naive CD8 fraction, which was CD45RO-negative and positively selected for CCR7. Method: immunoSEQ multiplex PCR; TCRdb's copy keeps in-frame clones and lacks some. Among about 2.2 million clones listed, more than 85% were seen once. Material for sequencing was naive CD8+ T cells from PBMCs. The receptors here all came from a man aged 18 to 35 in good health. Some clones in this sample may be carry-over from other donors' samples.

This clone has a handful of counts. The chain carries TRBV19 and TRBJ1-5; a possible D gene is TRBD1 (5 bases). The germline V gene encodes CDR1 LNHDA and CDR2 SQIVND (reference sequence). The CDR3 length is 13 residues. V shed 0 bases and J shed 7 bases, with 7 bases lying between them. The CDR3 loop is CASSIDREQPQHF. CDR3 in DNA: TGTGCCAGTAGTATAGACAGGGAACAGCCCCAGCATTTT. Filled out from reference TRBV19 and TRBJ1-5, the complete variable domain reads DGGITQSPKYLFRKEGQNVTLSCEQNLNHDAMYWYRQDPGQGLRLIYYSQIVNDFQKGDIAEGYSVSREKKESFPLTVTSAQKNPTAFYLCASSIDREQPQHFGDGTRLSIL.

This clone was picked up one time. The chain has TRBV29-1 and TRBJ1-2, with D maybe TRBD1 (5 bases). The CDR3 has 13 amino acids. The V end was cut by 4 bases, the J end by 5 bases, with 14 bases between. Germline assignment: CDR1 SQVTM and CDR2 ANQGSEA. CDR3 amino acids: CSVGPTGPYGYTF. The CDR3 DNA follows: TGCAGCGTTGGTCCCACAGGACCTTATGGCTACACCTTC.

The chain carries TRBV7-9 and TRBJ2-3; D is unresolved. CDR3 length equals 14 residues. The germline V gene encodes CDR1 SEHNR and CDR2 FQNEAQ (reference sequence). V was trimmed by 4 bases and J by 4 bases, leaving 12 bases between them. CDR3: CASSYSAGADTQYF. CDR3 coding DNA: TGTGCCAGCAGCTATTCCGCCGGAGCAGATACGCAGTATTTT.

The V gene is TRBV28, the J gene TRBJ2-7; maybe TRBD2 (8 bases). Per the germline V gene, CDR1 is MDHEN and CDR2 is SYDVKM. Trimming took 2 bases from V and 5 from J, leaving 16 bases between them. This CDR3 region has 15 residues. For the CDR3, the DNA is TGTGCCAGCAGTTTAGGTCCGGGAGGGGGCGACGAGCAGTACTTC. Protein sequence: CASSLGPGGGDEQYF.

V usage is TRBV6-5 and J usage is TRBJ2-7; D possibly corresponds to TRBD2 (6 bases). The germline gives CDR1 MNHEY, CDR2 SVGAGI. V was pared by 5 bases and J by 3 bases, with 11 bases between. The CDR3 loop spans 13 amino acids. The CDR3 DNA reads TGTGCCAGCAGTGTGCGGCGGGACTACGAGCAGTACTTC. This encodes CASSVRRDYEQYF.

J is TRBJ2-3 and V is TRBV7-3; no firm D call. In germline, CDR1 is SGHTA, CDR2 FQGTGA. The V gene lost 4 bases and the J gene lost 1 base, with 6 bases spanning the gap. This CDR3 contains 13 residues. The CDR3 region has the DNA TGTGCCAGCAGCTCTACAGGCACAGATACGCAGTATTTT. This sequence encodes CASSSTGTDTQYF.

V usage is TRBV28 and J usage is TRBJ2-1; TRBD2 agrees at 10 bases. This CDR3 spans 15 amino acids. Germline V gene lookup returns CDR1 MDHEN and CDR2 SYDVKM. V lost 8 bases to trimming and J lost 3 bases; unmatched junction nucleotides: 7. CDR3 loop: CASAKLAGVYNEQFF. The CDR3 region has the DNA TGTGCCAGCGCGAAGCTAGCGGGAGTCTACAATGAGCAGTTCTTC.

This sequence joins TRBV28 and TRBJ1-3; no definite D call. Germline V CDR1 and CDR2: MDHEN, SYDVKM. The CDR3 contains 14 residues. Trimming shortened V by 1 base and J by 4 bases, and 8 bases separated the two germline ends. The CDR3 nucleotides read TGTGCCAGCAGTTTATCAGAAGCCGGAAACACCATATATTTT. It encodes CASSLSEAGNTIYF.

This clone has a single count. This rearrangement joins TRBV6-5 to TRBJ2-3, with D maybe TRBD1 (5 bases). V was cut by 1 base and J by 5 bases, with 10 bases left in between. The germline gives CDR1 MNHEY, CDR2 SVGAGI. CDR3 length equals 14 residues. The CDR3 nucleotides are TGTGCCAGCAGTTACTACAGGACGGGAGATACGCAGTATTTT. This encodes CASSYYRTGDTQYF.